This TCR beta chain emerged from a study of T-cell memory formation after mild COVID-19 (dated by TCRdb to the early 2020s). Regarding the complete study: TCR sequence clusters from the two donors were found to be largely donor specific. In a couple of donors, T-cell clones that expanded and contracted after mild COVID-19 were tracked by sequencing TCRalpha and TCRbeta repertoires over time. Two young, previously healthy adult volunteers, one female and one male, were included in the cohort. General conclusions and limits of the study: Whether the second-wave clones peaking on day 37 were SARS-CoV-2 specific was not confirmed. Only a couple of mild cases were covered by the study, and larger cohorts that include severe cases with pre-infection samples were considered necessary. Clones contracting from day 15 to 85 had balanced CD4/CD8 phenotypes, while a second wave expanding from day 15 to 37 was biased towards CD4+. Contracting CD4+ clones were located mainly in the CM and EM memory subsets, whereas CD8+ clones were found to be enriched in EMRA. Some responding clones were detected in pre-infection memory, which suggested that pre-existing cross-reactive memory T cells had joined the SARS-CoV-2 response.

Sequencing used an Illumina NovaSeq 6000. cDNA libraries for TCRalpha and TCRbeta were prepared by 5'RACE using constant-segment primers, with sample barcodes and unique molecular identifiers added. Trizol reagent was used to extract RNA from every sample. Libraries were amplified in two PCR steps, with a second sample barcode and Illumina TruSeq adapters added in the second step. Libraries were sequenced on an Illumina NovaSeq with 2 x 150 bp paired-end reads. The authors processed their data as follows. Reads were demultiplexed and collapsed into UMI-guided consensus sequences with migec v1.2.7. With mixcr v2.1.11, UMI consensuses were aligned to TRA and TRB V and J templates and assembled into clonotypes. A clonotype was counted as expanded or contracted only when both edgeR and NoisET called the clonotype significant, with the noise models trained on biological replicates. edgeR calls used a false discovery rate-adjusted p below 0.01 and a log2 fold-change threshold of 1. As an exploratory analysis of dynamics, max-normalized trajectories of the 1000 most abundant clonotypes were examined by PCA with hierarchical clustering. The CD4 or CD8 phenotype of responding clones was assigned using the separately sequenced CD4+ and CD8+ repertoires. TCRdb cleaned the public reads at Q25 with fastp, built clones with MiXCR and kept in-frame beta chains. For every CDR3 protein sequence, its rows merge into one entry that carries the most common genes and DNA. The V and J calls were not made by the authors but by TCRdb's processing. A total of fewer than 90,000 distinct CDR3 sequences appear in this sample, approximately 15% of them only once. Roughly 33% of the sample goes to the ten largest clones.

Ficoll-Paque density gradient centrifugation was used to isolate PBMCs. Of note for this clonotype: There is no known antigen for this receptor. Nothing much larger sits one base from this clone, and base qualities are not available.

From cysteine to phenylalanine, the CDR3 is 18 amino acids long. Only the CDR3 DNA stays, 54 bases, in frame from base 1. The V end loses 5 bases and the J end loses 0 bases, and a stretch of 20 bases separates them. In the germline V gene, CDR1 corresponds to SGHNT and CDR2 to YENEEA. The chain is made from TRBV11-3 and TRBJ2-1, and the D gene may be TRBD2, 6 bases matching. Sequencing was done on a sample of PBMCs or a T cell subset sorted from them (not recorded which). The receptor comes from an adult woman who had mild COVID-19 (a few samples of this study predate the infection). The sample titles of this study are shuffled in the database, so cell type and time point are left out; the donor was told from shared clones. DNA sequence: TGTGCCAGCAGCACCCCCTTGAGTGGGAGGAGCTCCTACAATGAGCAGTTCTTC. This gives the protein CASSTPLSGRSSYNEQFF.